This T cell receptor beta chain came from a study of shared clonotypes between healthy human individuals. Findings of the study overall: Several donors held roughly 5% of naive CD4 clonotypes in common.

CD45RO negativity and positive selection for CCR7 defined naive CD8 cells, a population that excluded terminally differentiated effector memory CD45RA+ cells. Every subset had its genomic DNA shared out evenly among several immunoSEQ plates. Assay used: immunoSEQ multiplex PCR; TCRdb lists only in-frame clones, some missing. The data show 1.5 million to 2.5 million clones, around 96% seen once. V lost 4 bases to trimming and J lost 7 bases; unmatched junction nucleotides: 11. This CDR3 has 15 residues. With respect to this clone: Antigen unknown.

V usage is TRBV5-3 and J usage is TRBJ1-2, with 9 nucleotides matching TRBD1. TRBV5-3 has ORF status, its function being uncertain. The receptor comes from a man younger than 35 in good health. Sequencing was done on a sample of naive CD8+ T cells sorted from blood. CDR3 sequence (DNA): TGTGCCAGAAGCCCGGCCGGGACAGGGTTTTGTGGCTACACCTTC. It is translated as CARSPAGTGFCGYTF.